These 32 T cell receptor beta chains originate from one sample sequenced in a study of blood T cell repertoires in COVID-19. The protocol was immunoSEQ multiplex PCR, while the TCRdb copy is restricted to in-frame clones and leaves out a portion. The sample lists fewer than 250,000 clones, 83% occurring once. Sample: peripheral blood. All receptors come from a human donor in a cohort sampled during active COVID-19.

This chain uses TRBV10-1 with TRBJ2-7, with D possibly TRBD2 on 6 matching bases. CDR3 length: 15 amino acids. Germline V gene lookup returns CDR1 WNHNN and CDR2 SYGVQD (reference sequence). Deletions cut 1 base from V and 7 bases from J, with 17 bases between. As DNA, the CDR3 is TGCGCCAGCAGTGAGTTAAGGCCTATTCGGGGGGAGCAGTACTTC. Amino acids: CASSELRPIRGEQYF.

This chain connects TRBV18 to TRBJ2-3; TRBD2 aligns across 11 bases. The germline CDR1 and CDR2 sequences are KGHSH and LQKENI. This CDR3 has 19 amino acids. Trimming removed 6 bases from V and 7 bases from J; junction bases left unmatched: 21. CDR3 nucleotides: TGTGCCAGCTCTCCGACAGGGGGAGGACTAGCGGGCTTGAGGAATACGCAGTATTTT. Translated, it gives CASSPTGGGLAGLRNTQYF. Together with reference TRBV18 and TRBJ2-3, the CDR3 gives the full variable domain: NAGVMQNPRHLVRRRGQEARLRCSPMKGHSHVYWYRQLPEEGLKFMVYLQKENIIDESGMPKERFSAEFPKEGPSILRIQQVVRGDSAAYFCASSPTGGGLAGLRNTQYFGPGTRLTVL.

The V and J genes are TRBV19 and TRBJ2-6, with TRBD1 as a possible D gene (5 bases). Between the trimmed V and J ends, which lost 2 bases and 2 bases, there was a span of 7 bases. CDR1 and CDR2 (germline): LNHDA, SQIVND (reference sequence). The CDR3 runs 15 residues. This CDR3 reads CASSIQGTGANVLTF. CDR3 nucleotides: TGTGCCAGTAGTATACAGGGCACTGGGGCCAACGTCCTGACTTTC.

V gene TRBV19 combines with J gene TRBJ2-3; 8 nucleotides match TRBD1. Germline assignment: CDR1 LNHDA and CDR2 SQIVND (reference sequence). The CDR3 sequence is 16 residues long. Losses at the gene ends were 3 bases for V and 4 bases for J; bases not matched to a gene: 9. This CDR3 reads CASSISRTGTSDTQYF. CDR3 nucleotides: TGTGCCAGTAGTATTTCGAGGACAGGGACCTCAGATACGCAGTATTTT. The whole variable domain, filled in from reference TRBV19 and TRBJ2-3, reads DGGITQSPKYLFRKEGQNVTLSCEQNLNHDAMYWYRQDPGQGLRLIYYSQIVNDFQKGDIAEGYSVSREKKESFPLTVTSAQKNPTAFYLCASSISRTGTSDTQYFGPGTRLTVL.

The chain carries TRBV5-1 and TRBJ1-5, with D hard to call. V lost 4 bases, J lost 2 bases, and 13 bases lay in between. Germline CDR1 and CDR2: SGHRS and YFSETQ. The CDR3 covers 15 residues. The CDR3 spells CASSEGSGRNQPQHF. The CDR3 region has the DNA TGCGCCAGCAGCGAGGGTTCTGGGCGCAATCAGCCCCAGCATTTT.

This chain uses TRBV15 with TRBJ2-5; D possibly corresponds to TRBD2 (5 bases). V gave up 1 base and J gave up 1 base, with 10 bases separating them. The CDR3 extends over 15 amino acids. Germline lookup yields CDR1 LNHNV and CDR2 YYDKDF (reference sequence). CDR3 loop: CATSRVPLAQETQYF. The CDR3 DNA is TGTGCCACCAGCAGAGTACCCCTAGCCCAAGAGACCCAGTACTTC.

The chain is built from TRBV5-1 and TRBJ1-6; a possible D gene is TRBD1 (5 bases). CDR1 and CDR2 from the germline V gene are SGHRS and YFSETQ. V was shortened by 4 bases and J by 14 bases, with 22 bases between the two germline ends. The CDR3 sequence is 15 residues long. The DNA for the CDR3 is TGCGCCAGCAGCCCGGGGGGGGGACCCCTGGGTACCCTCCACTTT. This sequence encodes CASSPGGGPLGTLHF.

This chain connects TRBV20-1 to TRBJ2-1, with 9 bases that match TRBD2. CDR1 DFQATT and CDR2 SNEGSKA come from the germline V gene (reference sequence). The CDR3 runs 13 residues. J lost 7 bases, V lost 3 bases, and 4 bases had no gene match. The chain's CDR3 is CSASIAGANEQFF. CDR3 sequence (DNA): TGCAGTGCTAGTATAGCGGGAGCAAATGAGCAGTTCTTC.

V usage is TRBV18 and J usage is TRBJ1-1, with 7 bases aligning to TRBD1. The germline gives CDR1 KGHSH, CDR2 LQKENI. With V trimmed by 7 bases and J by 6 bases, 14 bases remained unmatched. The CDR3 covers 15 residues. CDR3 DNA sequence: TGTGCCAGCTTACCCTTGCAGGGGGGTGGTTCTGAAGCTTTCTTT. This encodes CASLPLQGGGSEAFF.

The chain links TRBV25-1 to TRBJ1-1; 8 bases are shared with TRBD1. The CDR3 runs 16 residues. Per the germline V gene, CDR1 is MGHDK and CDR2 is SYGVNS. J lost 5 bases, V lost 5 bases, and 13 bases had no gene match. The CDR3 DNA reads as TGTGCCAGCAGTCCACAGGGGGGTATTGCCGGAACTGAAGCTTTCTTT. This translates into CASSPQGGIAGTEAFF.

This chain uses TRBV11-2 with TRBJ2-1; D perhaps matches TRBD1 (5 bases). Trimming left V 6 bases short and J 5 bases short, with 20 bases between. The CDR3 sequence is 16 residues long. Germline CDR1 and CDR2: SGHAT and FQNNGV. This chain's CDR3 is CASRLWGRQSNNEQFF. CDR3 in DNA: TGTGCCAGCAGGCTATGGGGCCGACAGAGTAACAATGAGCAGTTCTTC.

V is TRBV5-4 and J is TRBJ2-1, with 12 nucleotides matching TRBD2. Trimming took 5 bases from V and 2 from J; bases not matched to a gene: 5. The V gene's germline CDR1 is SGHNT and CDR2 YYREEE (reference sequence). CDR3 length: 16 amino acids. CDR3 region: CASSPGLAGTYNEQFF. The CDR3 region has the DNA TGTGCCAGCAGTCCTGGACTAGCGGGAACCTACAATGAGCAGTTCTTC.

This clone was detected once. Here the CDR3 reads CASSFGGRILTEAFF. CDR3 in DNA: TGTGCCAGCAGCTTCGGGGGTCGCATCCTCACTGAAGCTTTCTTT. This chain connects TRBV7-2 to TRBJ1-1; the D gene is possibly TRBD1 (5 bases). From germline, CDR1 is SGHTA and CDR2 FQGNSA. The ends were cut back, 3 bases at V and 4 bases at J, with 15 bases in the middle. The CDR3 has 15 amino acids.

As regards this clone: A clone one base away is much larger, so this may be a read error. This CDR3 is CATSDSRLEVEFF. For the CDR3, the DNA is TGTGCCACCAGTGATTCCAGACTAGAGGTGGAGTTCTTC. The V and J genes are TRBV24-1 and TRBJ2-1; D possibly corresponds to TRBD2 (6 bases). This CDR3 comprises 13 residues. Trimming removed 2 bases at V and 14 bases at J, with 15 bases between. Germline V gene sequence: CDR1 KGHDR, CDR2 SFDVKD.

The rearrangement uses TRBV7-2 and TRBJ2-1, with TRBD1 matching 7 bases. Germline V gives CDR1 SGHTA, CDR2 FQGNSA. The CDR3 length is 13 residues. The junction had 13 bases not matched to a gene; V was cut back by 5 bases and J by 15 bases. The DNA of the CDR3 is TGTGCCAGCAGCCCGCAGGGACAGAGTATTTTGTTCTTC. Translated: CASSPQGQSILFF.

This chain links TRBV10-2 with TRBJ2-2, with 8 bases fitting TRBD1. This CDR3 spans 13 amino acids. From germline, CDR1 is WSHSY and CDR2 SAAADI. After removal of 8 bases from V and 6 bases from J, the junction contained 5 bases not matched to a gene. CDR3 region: CASGQGEAGELFF. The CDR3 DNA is TGCGCCAGCGGACAGGGAGAGGCCGGGGAGCTGTTTTTT.

This CDR3 reads CAWGGQRETQYF. CDR3 nucleotide sequence: TGTGCCTGGGGGGGACAGCGAGAGACCCAGTACTTC. The chain links TRBV30 to TRBJ2-5; 7 bases match TRBD1. The CDR3 runs to 12 residues. Germline CDR1 reads GTSNPN; CDR2 reads SVGIG (reference sequence). The V gene end was trimmed by 5 bases and the J gene end by 4 bases; junction bases not matched to a gene: 4.

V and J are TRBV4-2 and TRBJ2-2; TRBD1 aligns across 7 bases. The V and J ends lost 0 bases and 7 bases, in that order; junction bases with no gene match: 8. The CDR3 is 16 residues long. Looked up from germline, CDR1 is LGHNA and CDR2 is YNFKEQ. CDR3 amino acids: CASSQDGPRGFGELFF. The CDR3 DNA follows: TGTGCCAGCAGCCAAGATGGCCCCAGGGGGTTCGGGGAGCTGTTTTTT.

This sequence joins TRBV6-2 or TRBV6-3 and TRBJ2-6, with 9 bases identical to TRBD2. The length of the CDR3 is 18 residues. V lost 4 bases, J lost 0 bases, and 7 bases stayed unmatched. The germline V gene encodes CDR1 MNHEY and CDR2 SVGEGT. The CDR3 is CASSSSSGAFSGANVLTF. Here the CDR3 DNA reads TGTGCCAGCAGTTCCTCTAGCGGGGCCTTCTCTGGGGCCAACGTCCTGACTTTC.

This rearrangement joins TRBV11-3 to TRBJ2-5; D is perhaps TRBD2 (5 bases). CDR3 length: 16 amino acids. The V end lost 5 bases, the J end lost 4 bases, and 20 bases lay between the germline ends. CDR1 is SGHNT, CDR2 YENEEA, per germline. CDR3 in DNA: TGTGCCAGCAGCCGTACCTCGGGATCCCCCGGAGAGACCCAGTACTTC. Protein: CASSRTSGSPGETQYF.

The chain's CDR3 is CASSNRQDSYEQYF. In nucleotides, the CDR3 is TGTGCCAGCAGCAACCGACAGGACTCCTACGAGCAGTACTTC. This chain joins TRBV7-8 and TRBJ2-7; weak D call: TRBD1 (6 bases). Germline CDR1 is SGHVS and CDR2 is FQNEAQ. Trimming stripped 5 bases from V and 0 bases from J, with 11 bases between. The CDR3 has 14 residues.

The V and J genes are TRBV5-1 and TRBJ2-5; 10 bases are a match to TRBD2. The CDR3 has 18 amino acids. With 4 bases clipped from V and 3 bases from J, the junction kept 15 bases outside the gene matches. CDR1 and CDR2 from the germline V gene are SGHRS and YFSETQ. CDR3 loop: CASSTGLAGATVKETQYF. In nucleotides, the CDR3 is TGCGCCAGCAGCACCGGTCTAGCGGGGGCGACCGTGAAAGAGACCCAGTACTTC. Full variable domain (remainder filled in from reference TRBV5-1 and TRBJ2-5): KAGVTQTPRYLIKTRGQQVTLSCSPISGHRSVSWYQQTPGQGLQFLFEYFSETQRNKGNFPGRFSGRQFSNSRSEMNVSTLELGDSALYLCASSTGLAGATVKETQYFGPGTRLLVL.

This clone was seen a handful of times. This chain's CDR3 is CATSATGYTEAFF. The CDR3 bases are TGTGCCACCAGTGCTACAGGGTACACTGAAGCTTTCTTT. The chain combines TRBV24-1 with TRBJ1-1, with a tentative D call TRBD1 (6 bases). CDR3 size: 13 residues. Between the trimmed V and J ends, which lost 5 bases and 3 bases, there was a span of 9 bases. Germline CDR1 and CDR2: KGHDR and SFDVKD.

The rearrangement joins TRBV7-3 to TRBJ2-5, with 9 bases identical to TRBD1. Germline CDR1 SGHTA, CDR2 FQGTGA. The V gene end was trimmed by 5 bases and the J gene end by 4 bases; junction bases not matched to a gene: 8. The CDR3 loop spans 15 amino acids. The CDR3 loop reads CASSPSRDRVETQYF. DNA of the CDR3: TGTGCCAGCAGCCCGTCCCGGGACAGGGTAGAGACCCAGTACTTC.

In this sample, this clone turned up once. CDR3 DNA sequence: TGTGCCAGCAGTTTCAGACTTACCTCCCACACCGGGGAGCTGTTTTTT. Translation: CASSFRLTSHTGELFF. The chain employs TRBV28 and TRBJ2-2; D ambiguous. The CDR3 covers 16 residues. The ends were cut back, 3 bases at V and 3 bases at J, with 14 bases in the middle. Looked up from germline, CDR1 is MDHEN and CDR2 is SYDVKM.

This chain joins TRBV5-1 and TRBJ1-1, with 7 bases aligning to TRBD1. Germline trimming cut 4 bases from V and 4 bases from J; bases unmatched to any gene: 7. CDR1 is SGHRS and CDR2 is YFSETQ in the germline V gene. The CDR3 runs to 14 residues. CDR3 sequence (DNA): TGCGCCAGCAGCCGTCGACAGGGTGGCACTGAAGCTTTCTTT. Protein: CASSRRQGGTEAFF.

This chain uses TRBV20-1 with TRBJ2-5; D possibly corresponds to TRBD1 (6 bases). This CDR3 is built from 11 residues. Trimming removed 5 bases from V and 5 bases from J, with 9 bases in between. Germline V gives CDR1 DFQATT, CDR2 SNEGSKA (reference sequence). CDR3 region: CSAHQGETQYF. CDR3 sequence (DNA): TGCAGTGCTCACCAGGGGGAGACCCAGTACTTC.

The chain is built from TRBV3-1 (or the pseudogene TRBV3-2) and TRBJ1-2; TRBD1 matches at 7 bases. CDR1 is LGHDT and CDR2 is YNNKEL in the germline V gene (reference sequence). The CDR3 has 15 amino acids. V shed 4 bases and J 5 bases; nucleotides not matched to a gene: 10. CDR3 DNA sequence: TGTGCCAGCAGCCCGTTTGGGACAGTTGATTATGGCTACACCTTC. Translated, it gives CASSPFGTVDYGYTF.

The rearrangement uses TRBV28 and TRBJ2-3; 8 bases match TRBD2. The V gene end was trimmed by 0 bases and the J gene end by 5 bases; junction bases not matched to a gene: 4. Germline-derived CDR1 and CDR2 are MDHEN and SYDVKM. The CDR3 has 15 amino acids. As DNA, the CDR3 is TGTGCCAGCAGTTTATGGACGGGGGGGGTAGATACGCAGTATTTT. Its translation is CASSLWTGGVDTQYF.

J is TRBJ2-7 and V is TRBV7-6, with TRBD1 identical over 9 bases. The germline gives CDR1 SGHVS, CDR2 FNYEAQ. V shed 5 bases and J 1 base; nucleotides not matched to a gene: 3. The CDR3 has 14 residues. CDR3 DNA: TGTGCCAGCAGCCAGACAGGGGGATCCTACGAGCAGTACTTC. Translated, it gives CASSQTGGSYEQYF.

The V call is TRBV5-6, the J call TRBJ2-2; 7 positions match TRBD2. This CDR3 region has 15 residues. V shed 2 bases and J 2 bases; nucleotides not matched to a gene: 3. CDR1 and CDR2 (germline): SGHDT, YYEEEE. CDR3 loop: CASSFGLVNTGELFF. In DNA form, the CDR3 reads TGTGCCAGCAGCTTCGGACTAGTTAACACCGGGGAGCTGTTTTTT.

The CDR3 region is CASSQGGGGNEKLFF. CDR3 DNA sequence: TGTGCCAGCAGCCAAGGAGGGGGGGGTAATGAAAAACTGTTTTTT. V usage is TRBV14 and J usage is TRBJ1-4; perhaps TRBD1 as D (6 bases). Germline CDR1 SGHDN, CDR2 FVKESK. The CDR3 is 15 residues long. The V end was cut by 1 base, the J end by 4 bases, with 10 bases between.